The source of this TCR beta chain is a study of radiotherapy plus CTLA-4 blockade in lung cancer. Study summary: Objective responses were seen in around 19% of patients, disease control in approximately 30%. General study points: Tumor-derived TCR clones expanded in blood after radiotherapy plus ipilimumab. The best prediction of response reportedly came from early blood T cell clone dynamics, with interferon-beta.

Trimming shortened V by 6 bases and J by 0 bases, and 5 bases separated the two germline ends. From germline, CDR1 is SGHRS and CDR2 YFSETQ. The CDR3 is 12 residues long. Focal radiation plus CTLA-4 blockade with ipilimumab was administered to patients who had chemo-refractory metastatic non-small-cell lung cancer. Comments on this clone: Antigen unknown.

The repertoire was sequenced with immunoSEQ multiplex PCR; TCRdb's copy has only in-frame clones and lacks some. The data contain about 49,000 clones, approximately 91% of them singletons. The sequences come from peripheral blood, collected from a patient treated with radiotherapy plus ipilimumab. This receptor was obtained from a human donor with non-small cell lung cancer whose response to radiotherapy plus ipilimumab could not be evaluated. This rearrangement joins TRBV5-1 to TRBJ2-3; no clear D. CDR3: CASKRSTDTQYF. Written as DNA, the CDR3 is TGCGCCAGCAAGAGGAGCACAGATACGCAGTATTTT. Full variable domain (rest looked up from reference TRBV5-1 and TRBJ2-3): KAGVTQTPRYLIKTRGQQVTLSCSPISGHRSVSWYQQTPGQGLQFLFEYFSETQRNKGNFPGRFSGRQFSNSRSEMNVSTLELGDSALYLCASKRSTDTQYFGPGTRLTVL.